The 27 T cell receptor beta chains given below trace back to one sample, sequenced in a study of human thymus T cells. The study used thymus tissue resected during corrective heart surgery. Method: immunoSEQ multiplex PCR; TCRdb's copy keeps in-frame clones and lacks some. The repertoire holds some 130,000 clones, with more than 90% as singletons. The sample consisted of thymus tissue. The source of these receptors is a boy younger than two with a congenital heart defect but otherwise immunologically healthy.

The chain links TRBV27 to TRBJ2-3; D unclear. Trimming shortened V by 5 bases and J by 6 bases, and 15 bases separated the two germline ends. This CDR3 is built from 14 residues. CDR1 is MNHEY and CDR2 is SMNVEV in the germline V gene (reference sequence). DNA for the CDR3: TGTGCCAGCAGTCCCGTGTGGGCCAGGGATACGCAGTATTTT. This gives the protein CASSPVWARDTQYF.

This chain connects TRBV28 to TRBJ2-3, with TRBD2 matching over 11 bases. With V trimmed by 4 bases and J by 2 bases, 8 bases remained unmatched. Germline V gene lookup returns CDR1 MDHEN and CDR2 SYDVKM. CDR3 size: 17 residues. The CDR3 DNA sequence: TGTGCCAGCAGTTATCATTCGGGACTAGCGGACACAGATACGCAGTATTTT. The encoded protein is CASSYHSGLADTDTQYF.

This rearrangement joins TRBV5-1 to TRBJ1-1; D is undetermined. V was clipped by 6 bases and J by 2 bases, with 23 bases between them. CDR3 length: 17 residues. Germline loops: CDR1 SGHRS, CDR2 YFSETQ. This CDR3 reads CASNSKVGRMGNTEAFF. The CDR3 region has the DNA TGCGCCAGCAATTCTAAAGTAGGTAGGATGGGAAACACTGAAGCTTTCTTT.

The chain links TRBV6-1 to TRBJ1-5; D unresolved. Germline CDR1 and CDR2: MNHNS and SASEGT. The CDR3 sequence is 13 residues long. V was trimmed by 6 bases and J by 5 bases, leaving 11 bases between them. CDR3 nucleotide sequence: TGTGCCAGCAGCGAGCGGGTCCATCAGCCCCAGCATTTT. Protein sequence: CASSERVHQPQHF.

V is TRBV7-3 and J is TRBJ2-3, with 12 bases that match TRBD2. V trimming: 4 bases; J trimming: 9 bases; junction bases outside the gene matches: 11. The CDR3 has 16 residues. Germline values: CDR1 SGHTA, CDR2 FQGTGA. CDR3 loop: CASSSGTSGPRGTQYF. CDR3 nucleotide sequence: TGTGCCAGCAGCTCTGGGACTAGCGGGCCCCGAGGGACGCAGTATTTT.

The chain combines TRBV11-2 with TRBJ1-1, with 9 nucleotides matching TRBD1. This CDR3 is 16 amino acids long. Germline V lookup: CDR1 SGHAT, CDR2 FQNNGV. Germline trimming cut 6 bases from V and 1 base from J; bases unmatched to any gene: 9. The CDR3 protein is CASRPNRGQRNTEAFF. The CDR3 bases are TGTGCCAGCAGACCGAACAGGGGGCAGAGGAACACTGAAGCTTTCTTT.

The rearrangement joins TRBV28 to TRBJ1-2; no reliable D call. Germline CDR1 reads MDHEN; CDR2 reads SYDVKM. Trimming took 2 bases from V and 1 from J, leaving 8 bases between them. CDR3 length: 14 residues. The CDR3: CASSLPPYNYGYTF. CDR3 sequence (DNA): TGTGCCAGCAGTTTACCCCCCTATAACTATGGCTACACCTTC.

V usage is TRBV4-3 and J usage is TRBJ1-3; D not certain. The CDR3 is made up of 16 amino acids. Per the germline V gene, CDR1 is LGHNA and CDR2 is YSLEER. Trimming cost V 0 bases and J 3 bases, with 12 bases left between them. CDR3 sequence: CASSQELRKFGNTIYF. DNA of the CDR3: TGCGCCAGCAGCCAAGAACTAAGGAAGTTTGGAAACACCATATATTTT.

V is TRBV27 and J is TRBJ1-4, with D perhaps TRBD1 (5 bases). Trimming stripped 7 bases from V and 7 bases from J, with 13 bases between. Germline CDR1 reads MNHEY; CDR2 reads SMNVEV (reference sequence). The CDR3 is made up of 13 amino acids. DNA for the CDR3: TGTGCCAGCAAGCCACGGGGGATTGAAAAACTGTTTTTT. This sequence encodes CASKPRGIEKLFF. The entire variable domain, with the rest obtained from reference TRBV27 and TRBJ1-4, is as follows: EAQVTQNPRYLITVTGKKLTVTCSQNMNHEYMSWYRQDPGLGLRQIYYSMNVEVTDKGDVPEGYKVSRKEKRNFPLILESPSPNQTSLYFCASKPRGIEKLFFGSGTQLSVL.

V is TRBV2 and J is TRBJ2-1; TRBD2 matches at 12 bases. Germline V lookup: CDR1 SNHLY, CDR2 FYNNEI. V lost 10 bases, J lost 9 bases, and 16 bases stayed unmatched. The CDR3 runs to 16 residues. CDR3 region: CATSEASGGAGVEQFF. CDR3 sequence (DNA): TGTGCCACCTCAGAGGCTAGCGGGGGGGCCGGCGTTGAGCAGTTCTTC.

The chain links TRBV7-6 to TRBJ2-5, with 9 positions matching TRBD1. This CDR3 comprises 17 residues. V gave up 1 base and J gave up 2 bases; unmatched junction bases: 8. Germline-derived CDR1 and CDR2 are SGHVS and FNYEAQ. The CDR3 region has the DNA TGTGCCAGCAGCTTAGACGGACAGGGGAACTCACAAGAGACCCAGTACTTC. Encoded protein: CASSLDGQGNSQETQYF.

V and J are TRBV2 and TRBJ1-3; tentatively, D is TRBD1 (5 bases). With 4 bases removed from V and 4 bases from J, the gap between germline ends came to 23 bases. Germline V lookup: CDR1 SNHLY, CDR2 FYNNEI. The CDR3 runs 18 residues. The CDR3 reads CASSGEGGARVLGNTIYF. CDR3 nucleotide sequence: TGTGCCAGCAGTGGAGAAGGCGGGGCGAGGGTTTTAGGAAACACCATATATTTT.

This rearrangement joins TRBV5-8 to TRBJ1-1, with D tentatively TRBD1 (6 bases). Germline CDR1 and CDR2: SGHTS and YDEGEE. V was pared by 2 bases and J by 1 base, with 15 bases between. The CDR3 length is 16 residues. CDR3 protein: CASSFQTPRGNTEAFF. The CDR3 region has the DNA TGTGCCAGCAGCTTTCAAACCCCCAGGGGGAACACTGAAGCTTTCTTT.

CDR3 DNA sequence: TGTGCCAGCAGCCAAGGGGGCGGGGAGCTGTTTTTT. This gives the protein CASSQGGGELFF. The gene calls are TRBV6-4 and TRBJ2-2, with D possibly being TRBD1 (6 bases). The ends were cut back, 6 bases at V and 7 bases at J, with 9 bases in the middle. Germline CDR1 is MRHNA and CDR2 is SNTAGT. The CDR3 contains 12 residues.

The CDR3 nucleotides are TGTGCCAGCAGCTTGATGACCGGGACCGTAGCCTACGAGCAGTACTTC. Amino acids: CASSLMTGTVAYEQYF. The V gene is TRBV13, the J gene TRBJ2-7; D assignment may be TRBD1 or TRBD2 (5 bases each). The CDR3 covers 16 residues. Germline CDR1 PRHDT, CDR2 FYEKMQ (reference sequence). Trimming removed 3 bases at V and 2 bases at J, with 17 bases between.

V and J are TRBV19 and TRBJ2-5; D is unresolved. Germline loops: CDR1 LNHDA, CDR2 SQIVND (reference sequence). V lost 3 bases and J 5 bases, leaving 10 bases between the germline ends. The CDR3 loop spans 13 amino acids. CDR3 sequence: CASSIRAVETQYF. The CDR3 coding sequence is TGTGCCAGTAGTATTCGGGCGGTGGAGACCCAGTACTTC.

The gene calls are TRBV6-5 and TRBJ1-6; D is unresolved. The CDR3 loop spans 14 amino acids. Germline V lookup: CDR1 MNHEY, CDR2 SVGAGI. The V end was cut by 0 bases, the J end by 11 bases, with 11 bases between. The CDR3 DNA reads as TGTGCCAGCAGTTACTCTATTAAATGGCCACCCCTCCACTTT. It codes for CASSYSIKWPPLHF.

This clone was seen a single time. In DNA, the CDR3 is TGTGCCAGCAGCTTAGAGGGTATCGAGTCAATGAACACTGAAGCTTTCTTT. Amino acids: CASSLEGIESMNTEAFF. This sequence joins TRBV7-2 and TRBJ1-1; no reliable D call. Trimming removed 1 base from V and 0 bases from J, with 15 bases in between. CDR1 and CDR2 (germline): SGHTA, FQGNSA. The CDR3 consists of 17 residues. The whole variable domain, remainder taken from reference TRBV7-2 and TRBJ1-1, is GAGVSQSPSNKVTEKGKDVELRCDPISGHTALYWYRQSLGQGLEFLIYFQGNSAPDKSGLPSDRFSAERTGGSVSTLTIQRTQQEDSAVYLCASSLEGIESMNTEAFFGQGTRLTVV.

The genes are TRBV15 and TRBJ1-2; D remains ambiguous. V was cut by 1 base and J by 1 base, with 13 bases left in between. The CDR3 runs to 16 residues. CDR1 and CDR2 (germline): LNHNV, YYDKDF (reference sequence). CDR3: CATSRALGVVNYGYTF. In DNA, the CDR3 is TGTGCCACCAGCAGAGCCCTTGGAGTAGTTAACTATGGCTACACCTTC.

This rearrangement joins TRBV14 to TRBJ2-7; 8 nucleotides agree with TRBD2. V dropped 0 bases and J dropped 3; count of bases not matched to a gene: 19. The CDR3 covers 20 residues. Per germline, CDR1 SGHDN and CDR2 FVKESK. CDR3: CASSQDGSSGAPSTDYEQYF. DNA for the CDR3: TGTGCCAGCAGCCAAGATGGGAGTAGCGGGGCCCCCTCTACCGACTACGAGCAGTACTTC.

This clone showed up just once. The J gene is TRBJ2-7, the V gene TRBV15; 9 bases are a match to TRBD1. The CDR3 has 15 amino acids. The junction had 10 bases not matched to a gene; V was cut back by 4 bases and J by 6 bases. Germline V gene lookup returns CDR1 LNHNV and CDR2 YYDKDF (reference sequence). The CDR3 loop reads CATSNPGGQGTEQYF. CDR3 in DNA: TGTGCCACCAGCAATCCCGGGGGACAGGGAACCGAGCAGTACTTC. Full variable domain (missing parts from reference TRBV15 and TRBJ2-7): DAMVIQNPRYQVTQFGKPVTLSCSQTLNHNVMYWYQQKSSQAPKLLFHYYDKDFNNEADTPDNFQSRRPNTSFCFLDIRSPGLGDTAMYLCATSNPGGQGTEQYFGPGTRLTVT.

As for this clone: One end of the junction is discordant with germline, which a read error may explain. The CDR3 here is CASSSGTGNNNEQFF. Written as DNA, the CDR3 is TGTGCTAGCAGTTCCGGGACAGGGAATAACAATGAGCAGTTCTTC. V usage is TRBV7-7 and J usage is TRBJ2-1; 9 bases map to TRBD1. The CDR3 extends over 15 amino acids. Germline assignment: CDR1 SSHAT and CDR2 FNYEAQ (reference sequence).

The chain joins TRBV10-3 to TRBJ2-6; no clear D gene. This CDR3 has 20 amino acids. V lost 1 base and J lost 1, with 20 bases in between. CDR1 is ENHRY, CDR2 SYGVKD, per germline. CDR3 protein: CAISEWMTVYTLSGANVLTF. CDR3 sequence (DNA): TGTGCCATCAGTGAGTGGATGACGGTTTACACTCTTTCTGGGGCCAACGTCCTGACTTTC.

DNA for the CDR3: TGTGCCAGCAGCTTAGTCCCCCGGGGGGGCCAAGAGACCCAGTACTTC. Its translation is CASSLVPRGGQETQYF. The chain combines TRBV11-2 with TRBJ2-5; 8 nucleotides align to TRBD2. CDR1 SGHAT and CDR2 FQNNGV come from the germline V gene. J was trimmed by 1 base and V by 1 base; bases with no gene match: 5. The CDR3 sequence is 16 residues long.

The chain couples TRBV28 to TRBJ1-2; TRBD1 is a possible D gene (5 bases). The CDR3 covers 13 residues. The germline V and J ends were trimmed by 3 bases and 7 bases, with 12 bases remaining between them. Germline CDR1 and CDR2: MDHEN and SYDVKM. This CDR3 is CASSFRVEGGYTF. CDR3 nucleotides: TGTGCCAGCAGTTTCAGGGTCGAGGGTGGCTACACCTTC.

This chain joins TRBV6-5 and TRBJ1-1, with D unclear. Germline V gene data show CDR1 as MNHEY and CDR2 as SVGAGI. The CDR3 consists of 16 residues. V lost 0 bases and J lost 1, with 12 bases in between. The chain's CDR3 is CASSYSDRVRNTEAFF. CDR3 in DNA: TGTGCCAGCAGTTACTCTGACCGGGTTCGGAACACTGAAGCTTTCTTT.

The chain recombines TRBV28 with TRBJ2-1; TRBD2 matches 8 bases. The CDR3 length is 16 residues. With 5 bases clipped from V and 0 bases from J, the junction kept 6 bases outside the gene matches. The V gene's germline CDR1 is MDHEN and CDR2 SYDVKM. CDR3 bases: TGTGCCAGCAGTCGGCGCGGGGGGCGCTCCTACAATGAGCAGTTCTTC. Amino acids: CASSRRGGRSYNEQFF.